Ten or more counts support the clone carrying this T cell receptor (beta chain). Its antigen remains unknown. This CDR3 is 13 amino acids long. V lost 4 bases and J 5 bases, leaving 11 bases between the germline ends. Germline V lookup: CDR1 SGHTA, CDR2 FQGNSA. The entry originates in a study of regulatory T cells in long-lasting Graves disease. Time point of the sample: newly diagnosed GD, antithyroid drugs for less than 3 months. The TCR library used RNA extracted from PBMCs. Study-wide results and limits: Persistent disease favored TRBV28, TRBJ1-2 and TRBJ2-5. Sampling was limited to peripheral blood rather than thyroid tissue.

CDR3 regions were amplified by Arm-PCR using iRepertoire HTBI primers to build TCR beta libraries. TCRdb re-called the multiplex PCR reads with MiXCR, one entry per CDR3 protein. The table has 400,000 to 650,000 distinct CDR3 sequences, approximately 16% seen once. The sample was also reused in another study, on T cells in Graves' hyperthyroidism and ophthalmopathy.

The chain carries TRBV7-2 and TRBJ2-5, with D perhaps given as TRBD1 or TRBD2 (7 bases each). This TCR came from a woman between 40 and 65 years old with Graves disease. The sequencing used peripheral blood mononuclear cells (PBMCs), collected at new diagnosis, from a patient treated with antithyroid drugs. CDR3 sequence: CASSSRGGETQYF. The CDR3 DNA is TGTGCCAGCAGCTCCAGGGGGGGGGAGACCCAGTACTTC.